This T cell receptor (beta chain) was retrieved from a study of blood T cell repertoires in COVID-19. The CDR3 contains 14 residues. Germline CDR1 is KGHDR and CDR2 is SFDVKD. The ends lost 7 bases at V and 0 bases at J; junction bases unmatched: 1. About this clone: The same CDR3 can be traced to other DNA sequences in this sample.

Authors' processing steps: The assay estimated nucleated cells by amplifying reference gene primers. Assay: immunoSEQ multiplex PCR; the TCRdb copy retains only in-frame clones and omits some. V and J calls and clone size are copied from that table; D and trimming were computed from the DNA. The sample lists roughly 100,000 clones; 71% were seen once. The sample consisted of peripheral blood. The clonotype originates from a human donor with acute or convalescent COVID-19. The donor label of this sample is uncertain. This chain joins TRBV24-1 and TRBJ2-2, with 7 nucleotides matching TRBD1. The CDR3 DNA sequence: TGTGCCACCAGAGGGACAGCGAACACCGGGGAGCTGTTTTTT. Translating gives CATRGTANTGELFF.